This paragraph covers one TCR beta chain sequence. Germline values: CDR1 KGHDR, CDR2 SFDVKD. The V gene end was trimmed by 10 bases and the J gene end by 8 bases; junction bases not matched to a gene: 9. There are 14 residues in the CDR3. The data are from a study of blood T cell repertoires in COVID-19. Profiled with immunoSEQ multiplex PCR; TCRdb holds only in-frame clones, not every one. Of just under 250,000 clones in the sample, around 88% were seen once. Sequencing was performed on peripheral blood. The chain links TRBV24-1 to TRBJ2-3; 12 bases are a match to TRBD2. The clonotype comes from a woman aged 25 to 39 who had recovered from COVID-19. CDR3 sequence (DNA): TGTGCCACTGAGACTAGCGGGGGAGTTGGTACGCAGTATTTT. Protein: CATETSGGVGTQYF.